This T cell receptor beta chain originates from a study of shared clonotypes between healthy human individuals. A word on this clone: Its antigen is unknown. Its ends do not fully match the called genes, so a read error is possible.

Per germline, CDR1 SGHVS and CDR2 FNYEAQ. The CDR3 is 11 residues long. Only in-frame clones appear in the TCRdb table, and some are missing; sequencing was by immunoSEQ multiplex PCR. The table records some 980,000 clones, approximately 80% of them present only once. Study observations and caveats: Several donors held 4.5% to 5% of naive CD4 clonotypes in common.

The V call is TRBV7-6, the J call TRBJ2-3; D is uncertain. Sequencing input: memory CD4+ T cells sorted from blood. Subset defined: CD45RA-negative fraction. This clonotype was obtained from a man in his late teens or twenties in good health. Here the CDR3 reads CASSLADTQYF. DNA of the CDR3: TGTGCCAGCAGCCTAGCAGATACGCAGTATTTT.